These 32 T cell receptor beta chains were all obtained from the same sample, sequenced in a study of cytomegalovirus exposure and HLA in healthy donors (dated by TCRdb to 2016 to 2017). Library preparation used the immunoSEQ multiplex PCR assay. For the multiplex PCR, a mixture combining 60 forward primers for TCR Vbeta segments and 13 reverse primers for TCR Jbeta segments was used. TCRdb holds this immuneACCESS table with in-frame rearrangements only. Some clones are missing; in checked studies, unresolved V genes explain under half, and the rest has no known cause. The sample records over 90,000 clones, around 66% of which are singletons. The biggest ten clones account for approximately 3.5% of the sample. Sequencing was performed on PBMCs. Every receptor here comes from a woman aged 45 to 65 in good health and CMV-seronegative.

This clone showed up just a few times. CDR3: CASSSQDRLNTEAFF. The CDR3 DNA follows: TGTGCCAGCAGCTCTCAGGACAGATTGAACACTGAAGCTTTCTTT. The V call is TRBV27, the J call TRBJ1-1; possibly TRBD1 for D (6 bases). CDR3 length: 15 residues. Germline lookup yields CDR1 MNHEY and CDR2 SMNVEV (reference sequence). The germline V and J ends were trimmed by 6 bases and 0 bases, with 14 bases remaining between them.

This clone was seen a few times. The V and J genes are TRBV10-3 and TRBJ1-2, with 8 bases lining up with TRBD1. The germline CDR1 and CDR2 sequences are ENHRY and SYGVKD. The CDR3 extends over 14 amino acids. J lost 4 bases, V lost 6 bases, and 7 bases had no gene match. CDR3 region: CAIRKDREAYGYTF. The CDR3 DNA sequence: TGTGCCATCAGAAAGGACAGGGAGGCCTATGGCTACACCTTC.

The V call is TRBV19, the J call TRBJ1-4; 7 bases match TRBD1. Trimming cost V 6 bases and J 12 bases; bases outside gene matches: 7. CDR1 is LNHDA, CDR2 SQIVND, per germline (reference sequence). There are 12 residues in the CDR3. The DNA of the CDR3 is TGTGCCAGTAGGACAGGGTTTTCGGAACTGTTTTTT. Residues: CASRTGFSELFF.

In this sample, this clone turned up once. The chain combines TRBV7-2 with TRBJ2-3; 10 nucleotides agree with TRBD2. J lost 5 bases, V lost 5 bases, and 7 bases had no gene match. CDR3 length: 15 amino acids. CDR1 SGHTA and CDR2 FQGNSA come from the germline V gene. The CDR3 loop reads CASSQREGRGDTQYF. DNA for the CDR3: TGTGCCAGCAGCCAGCGGGAGGGCCGAGGAGATACGCAGTATTTT.

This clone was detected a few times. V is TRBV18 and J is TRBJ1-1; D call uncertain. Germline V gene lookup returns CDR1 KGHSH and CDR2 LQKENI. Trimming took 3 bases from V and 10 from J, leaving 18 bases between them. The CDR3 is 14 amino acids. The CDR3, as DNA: TGTGCCAGCTCACCCGACGAATCGCTTGGGCCAGCTTTCTTT. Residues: CASSPDESLGPAFF.

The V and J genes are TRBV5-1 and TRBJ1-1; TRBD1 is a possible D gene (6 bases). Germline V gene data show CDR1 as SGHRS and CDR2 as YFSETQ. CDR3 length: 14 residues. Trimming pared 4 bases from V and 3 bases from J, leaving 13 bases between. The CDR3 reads CASSVQGGDTEAFF. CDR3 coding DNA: TGCGCCAGCAGCGTACAAGGGGGAGACACTGAAGCTTTCTTT.

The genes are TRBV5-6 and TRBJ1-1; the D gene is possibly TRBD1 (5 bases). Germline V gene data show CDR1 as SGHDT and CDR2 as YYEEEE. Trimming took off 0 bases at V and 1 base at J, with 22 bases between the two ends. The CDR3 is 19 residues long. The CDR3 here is CASSLESFQGNLPNTEAFF. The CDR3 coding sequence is TGTGCCAGCAGCTTGGAAAGTTTTCAGGGAAACTTGCCGAACACTGAAGCTTTCTTT.

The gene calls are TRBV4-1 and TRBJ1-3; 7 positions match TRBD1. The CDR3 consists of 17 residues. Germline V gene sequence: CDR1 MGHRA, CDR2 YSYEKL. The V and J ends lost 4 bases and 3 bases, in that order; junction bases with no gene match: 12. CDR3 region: CASSPKNYRGFGNTIYF. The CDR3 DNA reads TGCGCCAGCAGCCCAAAGAACTACAGGGGATTTGGAAACACCATATATTTT.

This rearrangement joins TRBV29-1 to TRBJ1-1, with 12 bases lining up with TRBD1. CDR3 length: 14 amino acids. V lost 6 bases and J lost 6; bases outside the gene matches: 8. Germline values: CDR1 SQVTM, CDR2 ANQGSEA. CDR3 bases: TGCAGCGTCTCGGGACAGGGGGCGATGGCTGAAGCTTTCTTT. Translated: CSVSGQGAMAEAFF.

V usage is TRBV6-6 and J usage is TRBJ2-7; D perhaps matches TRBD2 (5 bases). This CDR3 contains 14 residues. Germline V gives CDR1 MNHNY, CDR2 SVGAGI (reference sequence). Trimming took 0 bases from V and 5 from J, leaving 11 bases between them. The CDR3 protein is CASSYSGREDEQYF. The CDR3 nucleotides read TGTGCCAGCAGTTACTCTGGTCGGGAAGACGAGCAGTACTTC.

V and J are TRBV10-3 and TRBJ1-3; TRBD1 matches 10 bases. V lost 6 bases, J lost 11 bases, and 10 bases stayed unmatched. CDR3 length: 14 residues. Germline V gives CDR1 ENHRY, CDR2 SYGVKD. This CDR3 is CAISPDRGTLPIYF. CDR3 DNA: TGTGCCATCAGCCCGGACAGGGGGACTCTACCCATATATTTT.

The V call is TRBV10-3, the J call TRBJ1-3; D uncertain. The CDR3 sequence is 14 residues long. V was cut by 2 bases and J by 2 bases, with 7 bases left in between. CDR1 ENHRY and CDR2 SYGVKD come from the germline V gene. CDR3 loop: CAISETVAGNTIYF. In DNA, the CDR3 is TGTGCCATCAGTGAGACGGTTGCTGGAAACACCATATATTTT.

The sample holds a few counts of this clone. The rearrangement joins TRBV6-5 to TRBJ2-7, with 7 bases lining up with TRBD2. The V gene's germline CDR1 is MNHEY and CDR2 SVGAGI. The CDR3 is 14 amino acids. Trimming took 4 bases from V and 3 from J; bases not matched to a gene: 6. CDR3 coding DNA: TGTGCCAGCAGTTTTGGCACGGGGGGCTACGAGCAGTACTTC. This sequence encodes CASSFGTGGYEQYF.

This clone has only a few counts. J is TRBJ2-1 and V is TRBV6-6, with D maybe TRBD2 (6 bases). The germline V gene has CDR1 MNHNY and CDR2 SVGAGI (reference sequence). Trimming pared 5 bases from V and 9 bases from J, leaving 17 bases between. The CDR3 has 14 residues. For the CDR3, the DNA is TGTGCCAGCAGTGCTAACTCGAGGACTACTGAGCAGTTCTTC. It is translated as CASSANSRTTEQFF.

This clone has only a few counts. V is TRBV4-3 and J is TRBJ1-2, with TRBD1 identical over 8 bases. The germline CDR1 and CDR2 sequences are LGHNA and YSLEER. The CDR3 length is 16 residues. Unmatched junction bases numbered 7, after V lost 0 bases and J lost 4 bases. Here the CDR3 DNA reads TGCGCCAGCAGCCAAGATTTGTCACAGGGGGTCTATGGCTACACCTTC. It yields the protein CASSQDLSQGVYGYTF.

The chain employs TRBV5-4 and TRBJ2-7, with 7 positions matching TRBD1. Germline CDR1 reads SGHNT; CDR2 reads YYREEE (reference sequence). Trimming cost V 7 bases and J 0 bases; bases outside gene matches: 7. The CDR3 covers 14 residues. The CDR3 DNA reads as TGTGCCAGCGCTGAGAGGGGGCCCTCCTACGAGCAGTACTTC. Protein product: CASAERGPSYEQYF.

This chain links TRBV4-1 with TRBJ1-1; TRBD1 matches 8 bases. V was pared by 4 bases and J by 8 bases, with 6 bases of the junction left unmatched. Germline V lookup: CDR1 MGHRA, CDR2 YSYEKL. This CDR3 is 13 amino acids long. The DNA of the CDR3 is TGCGCCAGCAGCCGGACAGGGAATCCGGAAGCTTTCTTT. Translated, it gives CASSRTGNPEAFF.

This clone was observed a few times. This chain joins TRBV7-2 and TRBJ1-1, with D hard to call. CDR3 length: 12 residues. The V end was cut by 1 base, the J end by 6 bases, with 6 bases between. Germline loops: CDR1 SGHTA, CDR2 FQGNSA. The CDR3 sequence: CASSLVESEAFF. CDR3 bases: TGTGCCAGCAGCTTAGTAGAGTCTGAAGCTTTCTTT.

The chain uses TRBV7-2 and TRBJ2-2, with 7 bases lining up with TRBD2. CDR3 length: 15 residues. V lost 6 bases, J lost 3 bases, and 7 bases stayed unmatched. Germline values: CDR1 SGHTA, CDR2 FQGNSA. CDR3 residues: CASRRGGGDTGELFF. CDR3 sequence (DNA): TGTGCCAGCAGAAGAGGTGGGGGGGACACCGGGGAGCTGTTTTTT.

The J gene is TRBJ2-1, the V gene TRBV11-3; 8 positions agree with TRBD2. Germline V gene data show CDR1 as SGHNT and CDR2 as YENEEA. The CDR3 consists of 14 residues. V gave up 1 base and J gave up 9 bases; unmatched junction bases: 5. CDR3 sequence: CASSLAREEGEQFF. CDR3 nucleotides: TGTGCCAGCAGCTTAGCGCGGGAGGAGGGTGAGCAGTTCTTC.

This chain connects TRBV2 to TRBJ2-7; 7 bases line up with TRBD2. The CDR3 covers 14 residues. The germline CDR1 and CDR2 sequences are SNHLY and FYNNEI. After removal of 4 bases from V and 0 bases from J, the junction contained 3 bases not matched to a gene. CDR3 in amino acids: CASSVSGVSYEQYF. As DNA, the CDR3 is TGTGCCAGCAGTGTCAGCGGGGTCTCCTACGAGCAGTACTTC.

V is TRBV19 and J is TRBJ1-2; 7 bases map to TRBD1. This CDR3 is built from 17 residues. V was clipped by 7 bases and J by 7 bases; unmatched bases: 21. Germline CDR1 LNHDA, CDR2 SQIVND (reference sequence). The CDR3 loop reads CASTLPTGIPQTGGYTF. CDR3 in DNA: TGTGCCAGTACCCTACCGACAGGGATTCCCCAAACTGGTGGCTACACCTTC.

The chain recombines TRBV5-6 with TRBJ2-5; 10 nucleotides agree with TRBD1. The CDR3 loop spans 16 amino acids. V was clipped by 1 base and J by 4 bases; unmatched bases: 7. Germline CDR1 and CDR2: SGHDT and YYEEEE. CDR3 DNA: TGTGCCAGCAGCTTGTGGGGGACAGGGGTTTCAGAGACCCAGTACTTC. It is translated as CASSLWGTGVSETQYF.

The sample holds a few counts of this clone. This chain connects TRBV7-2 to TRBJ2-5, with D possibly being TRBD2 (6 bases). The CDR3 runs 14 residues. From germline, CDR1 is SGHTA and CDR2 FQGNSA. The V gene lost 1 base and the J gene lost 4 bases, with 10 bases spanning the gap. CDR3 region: CASSLVGTRETQYF. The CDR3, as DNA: TGTGCCAGCAGCTTAGTGGGGACTCGAGAGACCCAGTACTTC.

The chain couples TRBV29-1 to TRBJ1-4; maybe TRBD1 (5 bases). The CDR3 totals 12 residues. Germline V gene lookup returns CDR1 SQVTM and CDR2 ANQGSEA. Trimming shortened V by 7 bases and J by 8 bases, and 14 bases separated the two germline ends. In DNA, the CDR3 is TGCAGCGCCGGGACCAGCGGGGAAAAACTGTTTTTT. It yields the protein CSAGTSGEKLFF. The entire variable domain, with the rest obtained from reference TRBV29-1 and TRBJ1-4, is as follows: SAVISQKPSRDICQRGTSLTIQCQVDSQVTMMFWYRQQPGQSLTLIATANQGSEATYESGFVIDKFPISRPNLTFSTLTVSNMSPEDSSIYLCSAGTSGEKLFFGSGTQLSVL.

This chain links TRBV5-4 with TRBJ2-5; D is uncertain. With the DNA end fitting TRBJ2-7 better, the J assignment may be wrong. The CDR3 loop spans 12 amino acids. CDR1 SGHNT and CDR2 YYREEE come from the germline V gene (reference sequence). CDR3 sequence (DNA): TGTGCCAGCAGCTTGGATGCTTACGAGCAGTACTTC. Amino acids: CASSLDAYEQYF.

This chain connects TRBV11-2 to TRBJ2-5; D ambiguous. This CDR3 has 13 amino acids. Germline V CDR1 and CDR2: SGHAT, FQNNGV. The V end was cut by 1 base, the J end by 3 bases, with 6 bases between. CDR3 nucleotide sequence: TGTGCCAGCAGCTTAGGTGCAGAAGAGACCCAGTACTTC. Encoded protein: CASSLGAEETQYF. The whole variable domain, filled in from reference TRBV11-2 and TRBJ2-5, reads EAGVAQSPRYKIIEKRQSVAFWCNPISGHATLYWYQQILGQGPKLLIQFQNNGVVDDSQLPKDRFSAERLKGVDSTLKIQPAKLEDSAVYLCASSLGAEETQYFGPGTRLLVL.

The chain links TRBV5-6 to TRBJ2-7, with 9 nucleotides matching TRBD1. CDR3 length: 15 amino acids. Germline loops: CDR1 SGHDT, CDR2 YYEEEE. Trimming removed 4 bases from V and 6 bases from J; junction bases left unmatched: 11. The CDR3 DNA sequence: TGTGCCAGCAGCGTAGCCGGGACAGGGACCGGCGAGCAGTACTTC. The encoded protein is CASSVAGTGTGEQYF.

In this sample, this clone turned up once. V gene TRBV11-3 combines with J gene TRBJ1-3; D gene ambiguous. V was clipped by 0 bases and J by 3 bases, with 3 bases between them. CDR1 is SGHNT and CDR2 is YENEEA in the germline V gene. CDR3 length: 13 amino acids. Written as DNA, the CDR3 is TGTGCCAGCAGCTTAGATCTTGGAAACACCATATATTTT. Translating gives CASSLDLGNTIYF.

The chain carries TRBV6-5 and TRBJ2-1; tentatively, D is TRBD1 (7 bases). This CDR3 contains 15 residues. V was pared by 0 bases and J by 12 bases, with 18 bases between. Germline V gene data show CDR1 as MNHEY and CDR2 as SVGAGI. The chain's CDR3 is CASSYSGPGQGGQFF. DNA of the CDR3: TGTGCCAGCAGTTACTCTGGTCCAGGCCAGGGGGGGCAGTTCTTC.

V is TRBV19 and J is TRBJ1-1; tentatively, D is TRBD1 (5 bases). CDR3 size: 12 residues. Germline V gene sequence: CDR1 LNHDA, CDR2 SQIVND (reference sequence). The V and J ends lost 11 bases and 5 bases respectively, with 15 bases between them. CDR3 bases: TGTGCCTTAGGAGGGGCGCGTACTGAAGCTTTCTTT. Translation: CALGGARTEAFF.

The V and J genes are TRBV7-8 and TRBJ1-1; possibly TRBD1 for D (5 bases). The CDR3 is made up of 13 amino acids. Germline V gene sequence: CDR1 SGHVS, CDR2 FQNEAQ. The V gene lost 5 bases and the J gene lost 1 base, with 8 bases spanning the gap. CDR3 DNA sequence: TGTGCCAGCAGCCAGGACAAGAACACTGAAGCTTTCTTT. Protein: CASSQDKNTEAFF.